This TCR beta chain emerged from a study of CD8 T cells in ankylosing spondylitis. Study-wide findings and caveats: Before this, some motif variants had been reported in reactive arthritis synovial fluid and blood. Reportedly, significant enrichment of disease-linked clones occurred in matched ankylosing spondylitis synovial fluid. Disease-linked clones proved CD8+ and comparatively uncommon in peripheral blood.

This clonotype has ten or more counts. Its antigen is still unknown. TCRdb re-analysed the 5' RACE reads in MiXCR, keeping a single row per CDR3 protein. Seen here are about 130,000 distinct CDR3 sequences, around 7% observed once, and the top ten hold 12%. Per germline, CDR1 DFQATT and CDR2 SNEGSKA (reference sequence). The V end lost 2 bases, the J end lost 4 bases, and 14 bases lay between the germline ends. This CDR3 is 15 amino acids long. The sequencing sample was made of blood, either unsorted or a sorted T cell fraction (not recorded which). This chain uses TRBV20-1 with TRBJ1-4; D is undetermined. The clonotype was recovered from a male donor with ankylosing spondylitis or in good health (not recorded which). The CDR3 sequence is CSARRRGVGNEKLFF. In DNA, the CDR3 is TGCAGTGCTAGAAGACGAGGAGTGGGTAATGAAAAACTGTTTTTT.